Each of the 32 T cell receptor beta chains below was sequenced from the same sample in a study of cytomegalovirus exposure and HLA in healthy donors. Vbeta (60) and Jbeta (13) primers were used in the PCR. Generated by immunoSEQ multiplex PCR, the TCRdb table keeps only in-frame clones and is missing some. The repertoire holds about 94,000 clones, about three fifths seen once, with 3.9% in the top ten. Sequenced material: PBMCs. The receptors shown here come from a man younger than 45 in good health and CMV-seronegative.

The chain recombines TRBV5-1 with TRBJ2-3, with 15 bases aligning to TRBD2. The germline V gene has CDR1 SGHRS and CDR2 YFSETQ. The CDR3 sequence is 17 residues long. The V and J ends lost 2 bases and 4 bases, in that order; junction bases with no gene match: 5. The chain's CDR3 is CASSFPGTSGGPDTQYF. The CDR3 DNA follows: TGCGCCAGCAGCTTTCCCGGGACTAGCGGGGGGCCAGATACGCAGTATTTT. The full variable domain, with the rest looked up from reference TRBV5-1 and TRBJ2-3, is KAGVTQTPRYLIKTRGQQVTLSCSPISGHRSVSWYQQTPGQGLQFLFEYFSETQRNKGNFPGRFSGRQFSNSRSEMNVSTLELGDSALYLCASSFPGTSGGPDTQYFGPGTRLTVL.

The rearrangement uses TRBV20-1 and TRBJ2-5; D gene ambiguous. Germline V gives CDR1 DFQATT, CDR2 SNEGSKA (reference sequence). The CDR3 runs 11 residues. The germline V and J ends were trimmed by 6 bases and 4 bases, with 9 bases remaining between them. CDR3 in DNA: TGCAGTGCAGCTAGTGGAGAGACCCAGTACTTC. It codes for CSAASGETQYF.

J is TRBJ1-4 and V is TRBV9, with no clear D. The CDR3 is 13 amino acids. Trimming cost V 3 bases and J 6 bases, with 9 bases left between them. Germline V lookup: CDR1 SGDLS, CDR2 YYNGEE. The CDR3 DNA sequence: TGTGCCAGCAGCGGAGAGAACGATGAAAAACTGTTTTTT. This gives the protein CASSGENDEKLFF.

J is TRBJ2-5 and V is TRBV2; TRBD1 matches at 10 bases. V lost 6 bases and J lost 7; bases outside the gene matches: 5. The CDR3 runs to 13 residues. Germline V gene data show CDR1 as SNHLY and CDR2 as FYNNEI. CDR3 in amino acids: CASRDRGRLTQYF. DNA for the CDR3: TGTGCCAGCAGAGACAGGGGGCGACTGACCCAGTACTTC. Full variable domain (outside the CDR3, taken from reference TRBV2 and TRBJ2-5): EPEVTQTPSHQVTQMGQEVILRCVPISNHLYFYWYRQILGQKVEFLVSFYNNEISEKSEIFDDQFSVERPDGSNFTLKIRSTKLEDSAMYFCASRDRGRLTQYFGPGTRLLVL.

This clone was recorded a few times. V gene TRBV5-1 combines with J gene TRBJ1-1; D is uncertain. Per the germline V gene, CDR1 is SGHRS and CDR2 is YFSETQ. The CDR3 has 14 amino acids. V lost 0 bases to trimming and J lost 3 bases, with 9 bases between them. The CDR3 here is CASSLGSVYTEAFF. The CDR3 region has the DNA TGCGCCAGCAGCTTGGGTAGTGTGTACACTGAAGCTTTCTTT.

The genes are TRBV14 and TRBJ2-3; D is undetermined. Trimming pared 4 bases from V and 0 bases from J, leaving 11 bases between. The CDR3 sequence is 15 residues long. CDR1 SGHDN and CDR2 FVKESK come from the germline V gene. CDR3 amino acids: CASSRQLLSTDTQYF. CDR3 nucleotide sequence: TGTGCCAGCAGCCGACAATTACTTAGCACAGATACGCAGTATTTT.

The V and J genes are TRBV2 and TRBJ1-1; 10 bases match TRBD1. After removal of 4 bases from V and 3 bases from J, the junction contained 5 bases not matched to a gene. Germline V gene sequence: CDR1 SNHLY, CDR2 FYNNEI. This CDR3 is built from 15 residues. The CDR3, as DNA: TGTGCCAGCAGTGGACAGGGGGCATCGGACACTGAAGCTTTCTTT. It encodes CASSGQGASDTEAFF.

The genes are TRBV7-2 and TRBJ2-1, with D possibly matching TRBD2 (6 bases). Germline CDR1 reads SGHTA; CDR2 reads FQGNSA. CDR3 length: 13 amino acids. V gave up 5 bases and J gave up 10 bases, with 15 bases separating them. In DNA, the CDR3 is TGTGCCAGCAGCGCCACTAGGGAGGACGAGCAGTTCTTC. Translation gives CASSATREDEQFF.

The chain recombines TRBV6-1 with TRBJ1-1; D might be TRBD1 (6 bases). Deletions cut 4 bases from V and 0 bases from J, with 12 bases between. CDR1 is MNHNS and CDR2 is SASEGT in the germline V gene. The CDR3 loop spans 15 amino acids. The CDR3 sequence: CASSAEQGMNTEAFF. DNA of the CDR3: TGTGCCAGCAGTGCTGAACAGGGTATGAACACTGAAGCTTTCTTT.

This chain connects TRBV11-1 to TRBJ2-1, with a tentative D call TRBD2 (6 bases). Germline-derived CDR1 and CDR2 are SGHAT and FQDESV (reference sequence). Trimming shortened V by 5 bases and J by 8 bases, and 10 bases separated the two germline ends. The CDR3 has 12 amino acids. The CDR3 DNA reads as TGTGCCAGCAGCCCTTGGGGGGATGAGCAGTTCTTC. As protein: CASSPWGDEQFF.

The chain joins TRBV29-1 to TRBJ1-5; 8 bases agree with TRBD1. The CDR3 has 13 amino acids. Unmatched junction bases numbered 4, after V lost 6 bases and J lost 3 bases. CDR1 is SQVTM and CDR2 is ANQGSEA in the germline V gene. The CDR3 region is CSVTRGLNQPQHF. The CDR3 DNA sequence: TGCAGCGTAACCAGGGGGCTCAATCAGCCCCAGCATTTT.

This clone was observed a few times. The rearrangement joins TRBV18 to TRBJ2-2; 7 bases are shared with TRBD1. Germline V CDR1 and CDR2: KGHSH, LQKENI. V gave up 5 bases and J gave up 1 base; unmatched junction bases: 7. The length of the CDR3 is 16 residues. CDR3 in amino acids: CASSDRQGMNTGELFF. CDR3 coding DNA: TGTGCCAGCTCAGACCGACAGGGTATGAACACCGGGGAGCTGTTTTTT.

This chain connects TRBV27 to TRBJ2-2; 12 nucleotides match TRBD1. Per germline, CDR1 MNHEY and CDR2 SMNVEV (reference sequence). This CDR3 region has 14 residues. V lost 8 bases to trimming and J lost 5 bases; unmatched junction nucleotides: 3. DNA of the CDR3: TGTGCCAGCCGGGGACAGGGGGCGACCGGGGAGCTGTTTTTT. This encodes CASRGQGATGELFF.

About this clone: The same CDR3 can be traced to other DNA sequences in this sample. This chain uses TRBV7-3 with TRBJ1-1; tentatively, D is TRBD1 (6 bases). CDR3 length: 15 residues. V lost 2 bases, J lost 0 bases, and 10 bases lay in between. The germline CDR1 and CDR2 sequences are SGHTA and FQGTGA. The CDR3 protein is CASSLLGAMNTEAFF. The DNA of the CDR3 is TGTGCCAGCAGCTTACTGGGGGCGATGAACACTGAAGCTTTCTTT.

V usage is TRBV7-2 and J usage is TRBJ1-6; D is unclear. Germline CDR1 is SGHTA and CDR2 is FQGNSA. This CDR3 region has 14 residues. Trimming shortened V by 1 base and J by 8 bases, and 9 bases separated the two germline ends. CDR3 region: CASSLGTRDSPLHF. CDR3 DNA sequence: TGTGCCAGCAGCTTAGGGACGCGGGATTCACCCCTCCACTTT.

This clone was recorded a few times. The chain employs TRBV7-2 and TRBJ2-7, with D possibly being TRBD1 (5 bases). The V end was cut by 2 bases, the J end by 6 bases, with 11 bases between. The CDR3 is 13 amino acids. Germline CDR1 SGHTA, CDR2 FQGNSA. The CDR3 nucleotides are TGTGCCAGCAGCTTAATAGGACAATCCGAGCAGTACTTC. Its translation is CASSLIGQSEQYF.

This chain links TRBV27 with TRBJ1-5; 8 bases are shared with TRBD1. This CDR3 has 15 amino acids. V lost 5 bases, J lost 4 bases, and 7 bases stayed unmatched. Germline values: CDR1 MNHEY, CDR2 SMNVEV (reference sequence). The CDR3 sequence is CASSPWTGRNQPQHF. In DNA form, the CDR3 reads TGTGCCAGCAGTCCATGGACAGGGAGAAATCAGCCCCAGCATTTT.

The J gene is TRBJ2-1, the V gene TRBV27, with D tentatively TRBD2 (5 bases). This CDR3 contains 15 residues. Germline V gives CDR1 MNHEY, CDR2 SMNVEV (reference sequence). Trimming took off 5 bases at V and 6 bases at J, with 17 bases between the two ends. CDR3: CASSGPEVRFNEQFF. In DNA form, the CDR3 reads TGTGCCAGCAGTGGACCGGAGGTTAGATTCAATGAGCAGTTCTTC.

The chain is built from TRBV4-1 and TRBJ2-7, with 8 bases lining up with TRBD1. J gave up 4 bases and V 4 bases, and 6 bases lay outside the gene matches. Germline-derived CDR1 and CDR2 are MGHRA and YSYEKL. The CDR3 runs to 14 residues. CDR3 DNA sequence: TGCGCCAGCAGCCGCTCGACAGGGGAATACGAGCAGTACTTC. This sequence encodes CASSRSTGEYEQYF.

This clone turned up a few times. Additional DNA sequences in this sample encode the identical CDR3. The chain combines TRBV7-8 with TRBJ1-1; weak D call: TRBD1 (5 bases). Germline CDR1 is SGHVS and CDR2 is FQNEAQ. Deletions cut 2 bases from V and 1 base from J, with 8 bases between. CDR3 length: 14 amino acids. CDR3 coding DNA: TGTGCCAGCAGCTTAATGGGGCCGAACACTGAAGCTTTCTTT. As protein: CASSLMGPNTEAFF.

As concerns this clone: This sample also contains other DNA sequences that code for the same CDR3. This chain connects TRBV6-5 to TRBJ1-3; a weak D match, TRBD1 (5 bases). The germline V gene encodes CDR1 MNHEY and CDR2 SVGAGI. CDR3 length: 14 amino acids. Trimming cost V 2 bases and J 4 bases, with 9 bases left between them. Here the CDR3 reads CASSYGQGGNTIYF. CDR3 nucleotide sequence: TGTGCCAGCAGTTACGGGCAGGGAGGAAACACCATATATTTT.

This chain uses TRBV27 with TRBJ1-1, with 7 bases lining up with TRBD1. From germline, CDR1 is MNHEY and CDR2 SMNVEV (reference sequence). CDR3 size: 13 residues. With 6 bases clipped from V and 9 bases from J, the junction kept 10 bases outside the gene matches. This CDR3 is CASSRRTGDQAFF. CDR3 in DNA: TGTGCCAGCAGCAGGAGGACAGGCGACCAAGCTTTCTTT.

This clone occurred a few times. The chain carries TRBV2 and TRBJ2-5; TRBD1 matches 7 bases. V dropped 6 bases and J dropped 4; count of bases not matched to a gene: 11. The CDR3 has 15 residues. Per the germline V gene, CDR1 is SNHLY and CDR2 is FYNNEI. CDR3 in amino acids: CASSRDRVYSETQYF. The DNA of the CDR3 is TGTGCCAGCAGCCGCGACAGGGTGTATTCAGAGACCCAGTACTTC.

A few counts support this clone. The chain links TRBV7-9 to TRBJ2-2, with D maybe TRBD1 (5 bases). Germline CDR1 is SEHNR and CDR2 is FQNEAQ (reference sequence). This CDR3 contains 16 residues. Trimming left V 5 bases short and J 1 base short, with 14 bases between. The chain's CDR3 is CASSQADDRNTGELFF. The CDR3 nucleotides are TGTGCCAGCAGCCAGGCCGACGACAGGAACACCGGGGAGCTGTTTTTT.

The chain is built from TRBV15 and TRBJ1-5; D is unresolved. This CDR3 contains 17 residues. Germline V gene data show CDR1 as LNHNV and CDR2 as YYDKDF (reference sequence). The germline V and J ends were trimmed by 0 bases and 5 bases, with 17 bases remaining between them. Here the CDR3 DNA reads TGTGCCACCAGCAGAGATCGTGCGGGTTCCCAGGATCAGCCCCAGCATTTT. It yields the protein CATSRDRAGSQDQPQHF.

V usage is TRBV10-3 and J usage is TRBJ2-3; 8 bases map to TRBD2. The CDR3 sequence is 15 residues long. With 9 bases clipped from V and 0 bases from J, the junction kept 8 bases outside the gene matches. Germline V gene lookup returns CDR1 ENHRY and CDR2 SYGVKD. The CDR3 spells CAITLGGGSTDTQYF. The CDR3 region has the DNA TGTGCCATAACCCTCGGCGGGGGGAGCACAGATACGCAGTATTTT.

In its sample, this clone was seen a few times. This sequence joins TRBV4-2 and TRBJ2-5; TRBD2 agrees at 13 bases. V lost 1 base to trimming and J lost 3 bases; unmatched junction nucleotides: 8. Germline-derived CDR1 and CDR2 are LGHNA and YNFKEQ. There are 18 residues in the CDR3. The CDR3 sequence is CASSQAWRTSGGKETQYF. The CDR3 nucleotides read TGTGCCAGCAGCCAAGCCTGGAGGACTAGCGGGGGAAAAGAGACCCAGTACTTC.

V gene TRBV20-1 combines with J gene TRBJ2-1; D unresolved. CDR3 length equals 8 residues. Trimming cost V 2 bases and J 15 bases, with 5 bases left between them. Germline values: CDR1 DFQATT, CDR2 SNEGSKA (reference sequence). The CDR3 nucleotides read TGCAGTGCTAGACCGTCGTTCTTC. It yields the protein CSARPSFF.

This chain links TRBV27 with TRBJ2-1; 12 nucleotides agree with TRBD2. Germline V gives CDR1 MNHEY, CDR2 SMNVEV (reference sequence). Germline trimming cut 4 bases from V and 10 bases from J; bases unmatched to any gene: 5. The CDR3 has 14 residues. The CDR3 DNA is TGTGCCAGCAGTTCCGGACTAGCGGGGAAGGAGCAGTTCTTC. It specifies CASSSGLAGKEQFF.

The genes are TRBV4-1 and TRBJ2-3; 7 nucleotides match TRBD2. The ends lost 0 bases at V and 4 bases at J; junction bases unmatched: 10. Germline V lookup: CDR1 MGHRA, CDR2 YSYEKL. The CDR3 consists of 17 residues. This chain's CDR3 is CASSQDLGGGPADTQYF. The CDR3 DNA sequence: TGCGCCAGCAGCCAAGATTTGGGCGGGGGACCTGCAGATACGCAGTATTTT.

The sample holds a few counts of this clone. The rearrangement uses TRBV28 and TRBJ1-2; 7 bases fit TRBD1. The CDR3 length is 14 residues. V lost 7 bases, J lost 6 bases, and 11 bases stayed unmatched. Germline values: CDR1 MDHEN, CDR2 SYDVKM. In DNA, the CDR3 is TGTGCCAGCACCACAGCCGGGACAGTTAATGGCTACACCTTC. This gives the protein CASTTAGTVNGYTF.

In this sample, this clone turned up a few times. The chain joins TRBV7-3 to TRBJ2-3; perhaps TRBD2 as D (7 bases). The V end lost 5 bases, the J end lost 5 bases, and 20 bases lay between the germline ends. The CDR3 is 16 residues long. From germline, CDR1 is SGHTA and CDR2 FQGTGA. The CDR3 reads CASSLLGAGVEDTQYF. The CDR3 DNA follows: TGTGCCAGCAGCCTCTTGGGGGCGGGGGTAGAAGATACGCAGTATTTT.